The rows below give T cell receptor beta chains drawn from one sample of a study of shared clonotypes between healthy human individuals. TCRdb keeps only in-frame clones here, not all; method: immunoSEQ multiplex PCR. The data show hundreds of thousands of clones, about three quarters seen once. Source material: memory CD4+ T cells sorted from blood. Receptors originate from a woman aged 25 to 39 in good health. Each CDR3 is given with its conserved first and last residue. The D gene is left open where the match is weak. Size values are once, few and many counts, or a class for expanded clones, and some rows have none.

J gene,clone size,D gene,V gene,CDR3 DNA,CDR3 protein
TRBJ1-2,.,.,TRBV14,TGTGCCAGCAGCCAAGGCCTGGACTATGGCTACACCTTC,CASSQGLDYGYTF
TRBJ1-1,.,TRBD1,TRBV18,TGTGCCAGCTCACCGACAGGGGGCAACGCTGAAGCTTTCTTT,CASSPTGGNAEAFF
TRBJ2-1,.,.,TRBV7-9,TGTGCCAGCAGCGTCTACAGGGTTGTAGACAATGAGCAGTTCTTC,CASSVYRVVDNEQFF
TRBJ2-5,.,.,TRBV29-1,TGCAGCGCCACGGCGGTCGGTAGGCACGTACTACCCCAAGAGACCCAGTACTTC,CSATAVGRHVLPQETQYF
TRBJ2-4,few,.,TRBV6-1,TGTGCCAGCAGTTCAAGGGGTGAAAACATTCAGTACTTC,CASSSRGENIQYF
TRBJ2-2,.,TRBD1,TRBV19,TGTGCCAGTAGTACGACAGGGGTTACCGGGGAGCTGTTTTTT,CASSTTGVTGELFF
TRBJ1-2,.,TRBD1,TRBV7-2,TGTGCCAGCAGATTGACAGGGGATGGGGGCTACACCTTC,CASRLTGDGGYTF
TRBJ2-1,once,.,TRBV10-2,TGCGCCAGCAGTGCGCTAGCGGAGCAGTTCTTC,CASSALAEQFF
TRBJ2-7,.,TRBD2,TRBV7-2,TGTGCCAGCAGCTTAGTTAGTAGCGGGGATAGCTCCTACGAGCAGTACTTC,CASSLVSSGDSSYEQYF
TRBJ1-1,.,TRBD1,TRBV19,TGTGCCAGTAGCTTAGGACAGGCGATGAACACTGAAGCTTTCTTT,CASSLGQAMNTEAFF
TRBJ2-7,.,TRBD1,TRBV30,TGTGCCTGGAGTCTCGGGACAGGGGGCCGGGGGGAGCAGTACTTC,CAWSLGTGGRGEQYF
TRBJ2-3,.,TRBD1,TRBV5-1,TGCGCCAGCAGCGGACGGACAGGTCGCACAGATACGCAGTATTTT,CASSGRTGRTDTQYF
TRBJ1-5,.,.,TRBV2,TGTGCCAGCAGAGGACAGAGCAATCAGCCCCAGCATTTT,CASRGQSNQPQHF
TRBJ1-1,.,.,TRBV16,TGTGCCAGCAGCCAATTACTGGGCACTGAAGCTTTCTTT,CASSQLLGTEAFF
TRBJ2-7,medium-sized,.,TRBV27,TGTGCCAGCAGTTTATTCGCCGGACCCTACGAGCAGTACTTC,CASSLFAGPYEQYF
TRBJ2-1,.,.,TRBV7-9,TGTGCCAGCAGCCCCAAGGGACGCCACAATGAGCAGTTCTTC,CASSPKGRHNEQFF
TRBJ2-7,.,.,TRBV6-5,TGTGCCAGCAGAGGAAGCTCCTACGAGCAGTACTTC,CASRGSSYEQYF
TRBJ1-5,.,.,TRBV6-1,TGTGCCGGCGGAGGGAGCAATCAGCCCCAGCATTTT,CAGGGSNQPQHF
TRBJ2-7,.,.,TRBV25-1,TGTGCCAGCAGTGTCCCAGGGGCCTACGAGCAGTACTTC,CASSVPGAYEQYF
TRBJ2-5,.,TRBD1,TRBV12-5,TGTGCTAGTGGCCGAGGGACAGGGGGACGGGAGACCCAGTACTTC,CASGRGTGGRETQYF
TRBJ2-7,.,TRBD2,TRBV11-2,TGTGCCAGCAGCTTAGCCAGGACTAGGGGATCCTACGAGCAGTACTTC,CASSLARTRGSYEQYF
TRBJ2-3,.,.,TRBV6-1,TGTGCCAGCAGTGAAATAAGGACTGGCACAGATACGCAGTATTTT,CASSEIRTGTDTQYF
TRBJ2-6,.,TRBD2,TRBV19,TGTGCCAGTAGTATACTAGCGGGCCCCTCTGGGGCCAACGTCCTGACTTTC,CASSILAGPSGANVLTF
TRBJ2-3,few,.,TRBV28,TGTGCCAGCAGTCCCCAGACAGCGGGCGACACAGATACGCAGTATTTT,CASSPQTAGDTDTQYF
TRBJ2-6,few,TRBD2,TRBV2,TGTGCCAGCAGCGGACTAGCGGGAGACCCTGGGGCCAACGTCCTGACTTTC,CASSGLAGDPGANVLTF
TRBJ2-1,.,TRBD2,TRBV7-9,TGTGCCAGCAGCTTTGAGACTAGCGGGAGGAATGAGCAGTTCTTC,CASSFETSGRNEQFF
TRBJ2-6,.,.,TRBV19,TGTGCCAGTAAAATTGGGACCGGGGCCAACGTCCTGACTTTC,CASKIGTGANVLTF
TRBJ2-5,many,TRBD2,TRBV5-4,TGTGCCAGCAGCTTGGCGGGAGGGCCGGGAGAGACCCAGTACTTC,CASSLAGGPGETQYF
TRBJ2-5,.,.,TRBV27,TGTGCCAGCAGTCCAGGGACGAGAGGGGAGACCCAGTACTTC,CASSPGTRGETQYF
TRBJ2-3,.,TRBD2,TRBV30,TGTGCCTGGAGTATTAGCGGGCGATCAGATACGCAGTATTTT,CAWSISGRSDTQYF
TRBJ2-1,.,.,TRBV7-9,TGTGCCAGCAGCTTAGGCGGATACTACAATGAGCAGTTCTTC,CASSLGGYYNEQFF
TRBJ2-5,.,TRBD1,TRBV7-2,TGTGCCAGCAGCTTACCCGGGACAGGGGAGACCCAGTACTTC,CASSLPGTGETQYF
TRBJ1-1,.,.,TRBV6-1,TGTGCCAGCAGTGAAGTAGGGGGAATTTACACTGAAGCTTTCTTT,CASSEVGGIYTEAFF
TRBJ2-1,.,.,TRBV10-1,TGCGCCAGCAGTAGTCAGGGTAATGAGCAGTTCTTC,CASSSQGNEQFF